The subject of this entry is one T cell receptor (beta chain). This CDR3 contains 13 residues. Trimming removed 6 bases from V and 7 bases from J, with 12 bases in between. From germline, CDR1 is SEHNR and CDR2 FQNEAQ (reference sequence). TCRdb's table, derived via immunoSEQ multiplex PCR, lists solely in-frame clones and lacks some. Found here are fewer than 250,000 clones, 86% of them singletons; the top ten hold over 2%. Across 20 to 25 US areas, participants ranged in age from roughly 18 to 95 years. Which cohort a participant joined came from the clinical history participants gave. The data were obtained in a study of blood T cell repertoires in COVID-19.

V and J are TRBV7-9 and TRBJ2-2; tentative D call: TRBD2 (5 bases). The TCR sequence derives from a woman in her 50s who had recovered from COVID-19. Sequencing was performed on PBMCs or T cells enriched from blood (not recorded which). For the CDR3, the DNA is TGTGCCAGCAGACCGAGGGAAGGCGGGGAGCTGTTTTTT. The encoded protein is CASRPREGGELFF. Complete variable domain (other parts from reference TRBV7-9 and TRBJ2-2): DTGVSQNPRHKITKRGQNVTFRCDPISEHNRLYWYRQTLGQGPEFLTYFQNEAQLEKSRLLSDRFSAERPKGSFSTLEIQRTEQGDSAMYLCASRPREGGELFFGEGSRLTVL.